Each of the 25 T cell receptor beta chains below was sequenced from the same sample in a study of neurological immune-mediated disorders. TCRdb reprocessed the 5' RACE reads with MiXCR, giving one entry per CDR3 protein. Of under 30,000 distinct CDR3 sequences listed, around an eighth are singletons. The sample taken for sequencing was PBMCs. These TCRs come from a woman aged 40-49 years with HTLV-1-associated myelopathy (HAM/TSP).

This clonotype was seen many times. The chain links TRBV18 to TRBJ1-5; tentatively, D is TRBD1 (5 bases). The CDR3 is 15 residues long. The germline V gene has CDR1 KGHSH and CDR2 LQKENI. V lost 4 bases to trimming and J lost 5 bases, with 15 bases between them. Here the CDR3 reads CASSRGGGSDQPQHF. CDR3 DNA: TGTGCCAGCTCACGTGGTGGGGGTTCGGATCAGCCCCAGCATTTT.

A remark on this clonotype: Sequence at one end of the junction differs from germline and may be a read error. This chain joins TRBV20-1 and TRBJ2-5; 10 positions agree with TRBD2. The V gene's germline CDR1 is DFQATT and CDR2 SNEGSKA (reference sequence). This CDR3 contains 15 residues. The DNA of the CDR3 is TGCAGTGCCAGACCGCTAGCGGGGGAACAAGATACCCAGTACTTC. It codes for CSARPLAGEQDTQYF.

This clonotype was seen repeatedly, ten times or more. This sequence joins TRBV20-1 and TRBJ1-5, with TRBD1 as a possible D gene (5 bases). Germline V lookup: CDR1 DFQATT, CDR2 SNEGSKA (reference sequence). The CDR3 has 14 amino acids. Trimming shortened V by 1 base and J by 3 bases, and 10 bases separated the two germline ends. The CDR3 is CSARGQGNNQPQHF. CDR3 DNA: TGCAGTGCTAGAGGGCAGGGAAACAATCAGCCCCAGCATTTT.

This clonotype was counted ten times or more. This sequence joins TRBV5-6 and TRBJ2-7; no definite D call. The ends were cut back, 2 bases at V and 0 bases at J, with 6 bases in the middle. CDR1 is SGHDT, CDR2 YYEEEE, per germline. This CDR3 has 13 amino acids. CDR3 sequence: CASSFLSSYEQYV. The CDR3 coding sequence is TGTGCCAGCAGCTTCCTAAGCTCCTACGAGCAGTACGTC.

This clonotype was detected many times. The V gene is TRBV5-6, the J gene TRBJ1-4, with 7 bases lining up with TRBD1. CDR1 and CDR2 from the germline V gene are SGHDT and YYEEEE. The CDR3 covers 12 residues. V was pared by 7 bases and J by 7 bases, with 4 bases of the junction left unmatched. CDR3 region: CASGNRGEKLFF. In nucleotides, the CDR3 is TGTGCCAGCGGCAACAGGGGTGAAAAACTGTTTTTT.

This clonotype is deemed medium-sized. This chain uses TRBV12-3 or TRBV12-4 with TRBJ1-1; D gene ambiguous. This CDR3 spans 14 amino acids. Between the trimmed V and J ends, which lost 7 bases and 1 base, there was a span of 13 bases. In DNA, the CDR3 is TGTGCCAGCACCCCTCGGGGTTGGAACACTGAAGCTTTCTTT. Translating it yields CASTPRGWNTEAFF.

This clonotype was observed many times. This chain joins TRBV6-5 and TRBJ2-6, with D unclear. Trimming pared 2 bases from V and 0 bases from J, leaving 11 bases between. The CDR3 spans 17 residues. CDR1 and CDR2 (germline): MNHEY, SVGAGI. CDR3 nucleotides: TGTGCCAGCAGTTACGAACAGTCCTCCTCTGGGGCCAACGTCCTGACTTTC. Encoded protein: CASSYEQSSSGANVLTF.

This clonotype was recorded at least ten times. V gene TRBV5-8 combines with J gene TRBJ1-3; 11 nucleotides agree with TRBD1. The CDR3 length is 16 residues. Trimming removed 1 base from V and 4 bases from J; junction bases left unmatched: 4. The germline V gene encodes CDR1 SGHTS and CDR2 YDEGEE. The CDR3: CASSLWRTGGGNTIYF. CDR3 bases: TGTGCCAGCAGCTTGTGGAGGACAGGGGGCGGAAACACCATATATTTT.

The rearrangement links TRBV20-1 to TRBJ1-1; D remains unclear. Germline CDR1 reads DFQATT; CDR2 reads SNEGSKA (reference sequence). CDR3 length: 13 amino acids. V lost 3 bases, J lost 6 bases, and 14 bases lay in between. CDR3 DNA sequence: TGCAGTGCTAGTGTTCCGGGGAGGGCTGAAGCTTTCTTT. Its translation: CSASVPGRAEAFF.

The chain is built from TRBV12-3 or TRBV12-4 and TRBJ2-7; perhaps TRBD2 as D (5 bases). Trimming shortened V by 3 bases and J by 2 bases, and 11 bases separated the two germline ends. The CDR3 sequence is 14 residues long. The CDR3 spells CASSLSSSAYEQYF. The DNA of the CDR3 is TGTGCCAGCAGTTTGTCTAGCAGCGCCTACGAGCAGTACTTC.

This clonotype was counted once. The CDR3 end shows no conserved phenylalanine or tryptophan, and so a read error is likely. This sequence joins TRBV9 and TRBJ2-3, with unresolved D. This CDR3 contains 14 residues. The V gene's germline CDR1 is SGDLS and CDR2 YYNGEE. Written as DNA, the CDR3 is TGTGCCAGCAGCGTAGCAGCGTTCACAGATACTCAGTATGTT. Translation gives CASSVAAFTDTQYV.

This clonotype was detected ten times or more. V is TRBV19 and J is TRBJ2-3; D unclear. The V and J ends lost 1 base and 1 base respectively, with 6 bases between them. Germline CDR1 is LNHDA and CDR2 is SQIVND (reference sequence). The length of the CDR3 is 14 residues. In nucleotides, the CDR3 is TGTGCCAGTAGTATAGGGCTTGGCACAGATACGCAGTATTTT. Translating it yields CASSIGLGTDTQYF.

This clonotype was found many times. The gene calls are TRBV5-1 and TRBJ2-1; D unclear. The CDR3 length is 14 residues. Germline-derived CDR1 and CDR2 are SGHRS and YFSETQ. V was trimmed by 0 bases and J by 6 bases, leaving 10 bases between them. The CDR3, as DNA: TGCGCCAGCAGCTTGGCTGGGTCGTCCAATGAGCAGTTCTTC. As protein: CASSLAGSSNEQFF.

This clonotype has a count of ten or more. V usage is TRBV7-8 and J usage is TRBJ2-5; D is ambiguous. Germline V gene sequence: CDR1 SGHVS, CDR2 FQNEAQ. Trimming removed 1 base at V and 5 bases at J, with 8 bases between. There are 13 residues in the CDR3. CDR3: CASSLVGKETQYF. The CDR3 DNA is TGTGCCAGCAGCTTAGTGGGGAAGGAGACCCAGTACTTC.

The gene calls are TRBV3-1 and TRBJ2-7; D may be TRBD2 (6 bases). The germline gives CDR1 LGHDT, CDR2 YNNKEL (reference sequence). V was shortened by 4 bases and J by 0 bases, with 13 bases between the two germline ends. The CDR3 sequence is 15 residues long. CDR3 protein: CASSRPGTHSYEQYF. CDR3 coding DNA: TGTGCCAGCAGCCGTCCCGGGACTCACTCCTACGAGCAGTACTTC.

There are many counts of this clonotype. The genes are TRBV5-6 and TRBJ2-3; 9 bases align to TRBD2. Germline-derived CDR1 and CDR2 are SGHDT and YYEEEE. With 1 base clipped from V and 4 bases from J, the junction kept 4 bases outside the gene matches. The CDR3 has 15 amino acids. The CDR3: CASSLIAGEPDTQYF. In DNA form, the CDR3 reads TGTGCCAGCAGCTTGATAGCGGGGGAACCAGATACGCAGTATTTT.

This clonotype is judged medium-sized. The CDR3 sequence is CASSLGQTESTDTQYF. The CDR3 DNA sequence: TGCGCCAGCAGCTTGGGACAGACCGAGAGCACAGATACGCAGTATTTT. The V and J genes are TRBV5-1 and TRBJ2-3, with TRBD1 as a possible D gene (5 bases). The germline V gene has CDR1 SGHRS and CDR2 YFSETQ. The V end was cut by 0 bases, the J end by 0 bases, with 11 bases between. This CDR3 contains 16 residues.

This clonotype was counted ten times or more. The chain uses TRBV10-3 and TRBJ2-3; no definite D call. The length of the CDR3 is 12 residues. V gave up 3 bases and J gave up 3 bases, with 4 bases separating them. Germline CDR1 and CDR2: ENHRY and SYGVKD. The CDR3 region has the DNA TGTGCCATCAGTGATGCGACAGATACGCAGTATTTT. Its translation is CAISDATDTQYF.

This clonotype was detected ten times or more. The chain recombines TRBV20-1 with TRBJ1-4; no reliable D call. The length of the CDR3 is 13 residues. With 6 bases removed from V and 3 bases from J, the gap between germline ends came to 11 bases. Germline V CDR1 and CDR2: DFQATT, SNEGSKA (reference sequence). As DNA, the CDR3 is TGCAGTGCCAACACAGTAGCTAATGAAAAACTGTTTTTT. Protein: CSANTVANEKLFF.

The gene calls are TRBV2 and TRBJ1-2; tentatively, D is TRBD1 (6 bases). Germline-derived CDR1 and CDR2 are SNHLY and FYNNEI. V shed 5 bases and J shed 5 bases, with 21 bases lying between them. The length of the CDR3 is 16 residues. The CDR3 sequence is CASSRDMAEARYGYTF. The CDR3 nucleotides are TGTGCCAGCAGTCGGGACATGGCGGAAGCTCGGTATGGCTACACCTTC.

For the CDR3, the DNA is TGCAGTGCTTCCGGGACGGACGATGAGACCCAGTACTTC. It translates to CSASGTDDETQYF. The chain has TRBV20-1 and TRBJ2-5; TRBD1 or TRBD2 may be the D gene (5 bases each). Germline V gene sequence: CDR1 DFQATT, CDR2 SNEGSKA (reference sequence). V was cut by 5 bases and J by 5 bases, with 15 bases left in between. The CDR3 runs to 13 residues.

The rearrangement links TRBV11-2 to TRBJ2-3, with 10 nucleotides matching TRBD2. This CDR3 contains 16 residues. V dropped 5 bases and J dropped 4; count of bases not matched to a gene: 9. Germline V CDR1 and CDR2: SGHAT, FQNNGV. Written as DNA, the CDR3 is TGTGCCAGCAGCCCCACTCTAGCGGGGGTCTCAGATACGCAGTATTTT. This gives the protein CASSPTLAGVSDTQYF.

This clonotype has at least ten counts. V and J are TRBV10-3 and TRBJ1-5; tentatively, D is TRBD1 (5 bases). This CDR3 spans 15 amino acids. Per germline, CDR1 ENHRY and CDR2 SYGVKD. Deletions cut 10 bases from V and 6 bases from J, with 22 bases between. The CDR3 region is CATQGLILSGQPQHF. DNA of the CDR3: TGTGCCACCCAGGGACTGATCCTCTCCGGTCAGCCCCAGCATTTT.

This clonotype was counted ten times or more. The rearrangement joins TRBV5-1 to TRBJ1-5; D might be TRBD1 (6 bases). V was pared by 2 bases and J by 0 bases, with 9 bases between. The CDR3 has 15 amino acids. Germline CDR1 and CDR2: SGHRS and YFSETQ. The CDR3 region is CASSLGGGSNQPQHF. The CDR3 DNA follows: TGCGCCAGCAGCTTAGGGGGGGGTAGCAATCAGCCCCAGCATTTT.

This clonotype was recorded many times. The gene calls are TRBV5-5 and TRBJ2-5; 10 bases are shared with TRBD2. J gave up 5 bases and V 4 bases, and 8 bases lay outside the gene matches. CDR1 SGHKS and CDR2 YYEKEE come from the germline V gene (reference sequence). The CDR3 has 15 residues. The CDR3: CASSPGTSAGETQYF. The CDR3 bases are TGTGCCAGCAGCCCTGGGACTAGCGCGGGCGAGACCCAGTACTTC.